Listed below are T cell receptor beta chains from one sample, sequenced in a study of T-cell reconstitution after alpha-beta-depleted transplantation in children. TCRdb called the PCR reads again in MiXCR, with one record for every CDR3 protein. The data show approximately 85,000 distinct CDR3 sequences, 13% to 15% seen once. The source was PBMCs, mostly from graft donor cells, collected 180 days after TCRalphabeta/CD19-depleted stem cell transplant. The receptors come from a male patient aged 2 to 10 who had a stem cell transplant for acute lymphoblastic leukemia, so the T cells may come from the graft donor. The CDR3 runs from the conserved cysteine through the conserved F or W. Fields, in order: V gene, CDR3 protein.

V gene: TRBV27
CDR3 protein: CASSGDRAQPQHF

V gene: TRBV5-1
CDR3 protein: CASSRDRGGYNEQFF

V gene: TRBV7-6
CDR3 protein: CASSFAPLGERNHNEQFF

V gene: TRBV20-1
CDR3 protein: CSASPNKIHQPQHF

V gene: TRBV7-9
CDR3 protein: CASSLVPGQGLYEQYF

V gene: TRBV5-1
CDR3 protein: CASSSLGQSTYGYTF

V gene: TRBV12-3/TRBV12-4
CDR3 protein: CASRLNRVGELFF

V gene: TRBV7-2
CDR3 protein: CASSPRGPSYEQYF

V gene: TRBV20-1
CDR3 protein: CSALLGTGGPQYF

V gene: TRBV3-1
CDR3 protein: CASSQTSWPTIYNEQFF

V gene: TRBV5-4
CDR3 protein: CASTPGGNYGYTF

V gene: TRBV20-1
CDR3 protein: CSARWPGANTEAFF

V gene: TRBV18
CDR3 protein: CASSPGLASPEQYF

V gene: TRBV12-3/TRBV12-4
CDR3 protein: CASSFWAGNGYTF

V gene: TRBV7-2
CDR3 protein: CASSLGAGGGTQYF

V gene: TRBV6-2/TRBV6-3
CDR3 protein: CASSWADGYTF

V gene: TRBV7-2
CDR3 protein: CASSLERPYGYTF

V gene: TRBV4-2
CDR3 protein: CASSPFAGTYNEQFF

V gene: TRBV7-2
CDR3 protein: CASSFPGRGTGELFF

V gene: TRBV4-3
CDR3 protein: CASSQVRSGNEQFF

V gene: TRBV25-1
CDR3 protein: CASSPSPGTGGNYGYTF

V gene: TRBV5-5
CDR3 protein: CASSWTADYGYTF

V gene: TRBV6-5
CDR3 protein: CASSSVNQPQHF

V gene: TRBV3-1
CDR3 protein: CASSQATSGRGALFF

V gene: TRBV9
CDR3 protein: CASSVGRADYGYTF